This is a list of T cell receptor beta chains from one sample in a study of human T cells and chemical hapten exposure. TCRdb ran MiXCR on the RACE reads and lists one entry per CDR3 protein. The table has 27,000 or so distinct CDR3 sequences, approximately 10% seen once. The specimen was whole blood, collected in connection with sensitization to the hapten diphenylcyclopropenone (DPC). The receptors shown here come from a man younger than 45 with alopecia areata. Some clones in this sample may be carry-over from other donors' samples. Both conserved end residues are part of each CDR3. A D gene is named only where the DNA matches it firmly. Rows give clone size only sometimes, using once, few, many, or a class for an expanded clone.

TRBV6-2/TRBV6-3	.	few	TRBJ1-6	TGTGCCAGCAGTTCAGTCGGGAAGACAGCCAGCTCCTATAATTCACCCCTCCACTTT	CASSSVGKTASSYNSPLHF
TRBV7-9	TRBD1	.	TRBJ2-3	TGTGCCAGCAGCCCAACCAGGGGGCACCAGGATACGCAGTATTTT	CASSPTRGHQDTQYF
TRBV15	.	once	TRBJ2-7	TGTGCCACCAGCAGAGACAGGACTTCCTACGAGCAGTACTTC	CATSRDRTSYEQYF
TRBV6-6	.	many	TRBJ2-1	TGTGCCAGCCGGGGCGATGACAATGAGCAGTTCTTC	CASRGDDNEQFF
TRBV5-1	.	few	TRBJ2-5	TGCGCCAGCAGCGGGGGCGGCCAAGAGACCCAGTACTTC	CASSGGGQETQYF
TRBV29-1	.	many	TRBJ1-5	TGCAGCGTTAGCGAACAGCTCAATCAGCCCCAGCATTTT	CSVSEQLNQPQHF
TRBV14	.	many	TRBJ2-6	TGTGCCAGCAGCCAATACAGGTTCAACGTCCTGACTTTC	CASSQYRFNVLTF
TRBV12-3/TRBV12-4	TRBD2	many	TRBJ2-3	TGTGCCAGCAGTCCCCGGACTAGCGGGAGTGGAGATACGCAGTATTTT	CASSPRTSGSGDTQYF
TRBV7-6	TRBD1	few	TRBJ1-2	TGTGCCAGCAGCCAAAAACAGGGGGCGGTCGGTGATGGCTACACCTTC	CASSQKQGAVGDGYTF
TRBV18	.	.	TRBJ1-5	TGTGCCAGCTCACCCGATTCTGCTTTGGGGTCAGCCCAGCATTTT	CASSPDSALGSAQHF